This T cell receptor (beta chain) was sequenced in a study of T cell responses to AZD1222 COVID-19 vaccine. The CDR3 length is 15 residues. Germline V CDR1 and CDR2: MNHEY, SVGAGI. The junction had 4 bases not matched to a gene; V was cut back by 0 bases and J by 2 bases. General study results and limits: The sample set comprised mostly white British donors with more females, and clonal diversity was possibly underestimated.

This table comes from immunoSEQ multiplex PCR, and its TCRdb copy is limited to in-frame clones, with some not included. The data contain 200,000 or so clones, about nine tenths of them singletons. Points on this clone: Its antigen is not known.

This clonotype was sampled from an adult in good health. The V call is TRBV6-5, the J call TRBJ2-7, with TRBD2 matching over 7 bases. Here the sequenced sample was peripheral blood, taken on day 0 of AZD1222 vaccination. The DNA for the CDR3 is TGTGCCAGCAGTTACTCGCCTAGCGGAACCTACGAGCAGTACTTC. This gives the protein CASSYSPSGTYEQYF.